These 4 T cell receptor beta chains were all obtained from the same sample, sequenced in a study of blood T cell repertoires in COVID-19. The protocol was immunoSEQ multiplex PCR, while the TCRdb copy is restricted to in-frame clones and leaves out a portion. The data show roughly 65,000 clones, about 81% seen once. The sequencing input was peripheral blood. The receptors were gathered from a man older than 75 with acute or convalescent COVID-19.

The genes are TRBV4-3 and TRBJ2-7; 9 bases are shared with TRBD2. The J segment lost 5 bases and the V segment lost 3 bases, leaving 8 bases of the junction unmatched. The CDR3 covers 15 residues. Germline assignment: CDR1 LGHNA and CDR2 YSLEER. The CDR3 loop reads CASSHRLAGVDEQYF. In nucleotides, the CDR3 is TGCGCCAGCAGCCACCGGTTAGCGGGAGTCGACGAGCAGTACTTC.

The V and J genes are TRBV6-5 and TRBJ1-2; 8 bases agree with TRBD1. Germline-derived CDR1 and CDR2 are MNHEY and SVGAGI. The CDR3 extends over 15 amino acids. V was clipped by 4 bases and J by 4 bases; unmatched bases: 8. The CDR3 DNA is TGTGCCAGCAGTTCTCAGGGGGCGCGCGGCTATGGCTACACCTTC. It specifies CASSSQGARGYGYTF.

V usage is TRBV19 and J usage is TRBJ2-7, with D perhaps TRBD2 (6 bases). With 5 bases removed from V and 5 bases from J, the gap between germline ends came to 16 bases. The CDR3 contains 14 residues. The germline V gene encodes CDR1 LNHDA and CDR2 SQIVND (reference sequence). The CDR3 DNA follows: TGTGCCAGTAGTCCCCCGGAGGGTCCCCACGAGCAGTACTTC. Amino acids: CASSPPEGPHEQYF.

This clone was seen only once. This sequence joins TRBV19 and TRBJ1-1; 11 bases line up with TRBD1. Trimming removed 10 bases from V and 1 base from J; junction bases left unmatched: 8. Germline assignment: CDR1 LNHDA and CDR2 SQIVND (reference sequence). The CDR3 length is 15 residues. In DNA, the CDR3 is TGTGCCACGGGACAGGGGGGCTCTACGAACACTGAAGCTTTCTTT. It yields the protein CATGQGGSTNTEAFF.